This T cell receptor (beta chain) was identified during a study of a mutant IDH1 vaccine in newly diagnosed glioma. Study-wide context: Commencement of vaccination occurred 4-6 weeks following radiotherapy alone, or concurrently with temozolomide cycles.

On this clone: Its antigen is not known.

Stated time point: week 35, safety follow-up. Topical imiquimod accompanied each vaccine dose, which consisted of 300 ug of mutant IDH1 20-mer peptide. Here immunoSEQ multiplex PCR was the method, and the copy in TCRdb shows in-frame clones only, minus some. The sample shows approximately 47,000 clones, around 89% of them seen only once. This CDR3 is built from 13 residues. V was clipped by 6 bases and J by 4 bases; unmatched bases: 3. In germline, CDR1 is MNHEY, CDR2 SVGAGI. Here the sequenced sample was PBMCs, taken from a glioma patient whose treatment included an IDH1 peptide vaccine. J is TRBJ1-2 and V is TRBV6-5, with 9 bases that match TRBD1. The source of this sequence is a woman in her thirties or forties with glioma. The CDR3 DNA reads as TGTGCCAGCAGGGAGGACAGGGGCTATGGCTACACCTTC. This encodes CASREDRGYGYTF.